This is a list of T cell receptor beta chains from one sample in a study of shared clonotypes between healthy human individuals. Repertoires were generated with immunoSEQ multiplex PCR, while TCRdb's copy carries only in-frame clones and drops some. Of more than 900,000 clones listed, approximately 78% were seen once; the top ten hold 0.55% to 0.7%. Sequencing used memory CD4+ T cells from PBMCs. These receptors all stem from a man younger than 35 in good health. Some clones in this sample may be carry-over from other donors' samples. Both conserved end residues are part of each CDR3. Fields, in order: D gene, J gene, V gene, clone size, CDR3 DNA, CDR3 protein. A D gene is named only where the DNA matches it firmly. Rows may omit the clone size; those that give it use once, few, many or a size class.

TRBD1	TRBJ1-2	TRBV10-3	NA	TGTGCCATCACTCCCGGACAGGGTGGCGGCTACACCTTC	CAITPGQGGGYTF
TRBD2	TRBJ2-1	TRBV28	NA	TGTGCCAGCAGTAACGGACTAGCCGCCTACAATGAGCAGTTCTTC	CASSNGLAAYNEQFF
NA	TRBJ2-7	TRBV30	NA	TGTGCCTGGAGTCTTTCCTACGAGCAGTACTTC	CAWSLSYEQYF
NA	TRBJ1-5	TRBV4-2	NA	TGTGCCAGCAGCCAAGAACATAATCAGCCCCAGCATTTT	CASSQEHNQPQHF
NA	TRBJ2-1	TRBV5-1	once	TGCGCCAGCAAACAGTCTTCCCGGACGGACAATGAGCAGTTCTTC	CASKQSSRTDNEQFF
NA	TRBJ2-5	TRBV27	NA	TGTGCCAGCAGTGCCCGGGGTAGTCCGGAGACCCAGTACTTC	CASSARGSPETQYF
TRBD1	TRBJ2-5	TRBV5-1	NA	TGCGCCAGCAGCTTGGACAGGGGGCGAGGAAAGACCCAGTACTTC	CASSLDRGRGKTQYF
NA	TRBJ2-7	TRBV30	NA	TGTGCCTGGAGTGAAGACATCGCCTACGAGCAGTACTTC	CAWSEDIAYEQYF
NA	TRBJ2-2	TRBV14	once	TGTGCCAGCAGCCACTTAAACACCGGGGAGCTGTTTTTT	CASSHLNTGELFF
NA	TRBJ2-1	TRBV15	NA	TGTGCCACCAGCAGAGTAGGAAGCGATGAGCAGTTCTTC	CATSRVGSDEQFF
TRBD1	TRBJ1-1	TRBV5-4	NA	TGTGCCAGCAGCTCGCCCAACAGGGGAGGAACTGAAGCTTTCTTT	CASSSPNRGGTEAFF
NA	TRBJ1-4	TRBV6-5	NA	TGTGCCAGCAGTTTAGACCTCAATGAAAAACTGTTTTTT	CASSLDLNEKLFF
NA	TRBJ2-5	TRBV7-9	NA	TGTGCCAGCAACCTAGGCCTGGGAGAGACCCAGTACTTC	CASNLGLGETQYF
TRBD2	TRBJ2-1	TRBV4-1	NA	TGCGCCAGCAGCCAGGGACTAGCGGGAGGCATATACAATGAGCAGTTCTTC	CASSQGLAGGIYNEQFF
NA	TRBJ1-4	TRBV18	once	TGTGCCAGCTCACCTAATCAGGGGCTCATGTCCGCCGCGGAAAAACTGTTTTTT	CASSPNQGLMSAAEKLFF
NA	TRBJ1-1	TRBV13	NA	TGTGCCAGCAGCCCGTTCGCGGAGGGTGCGGCTTTCTTT	CASSPFAEGAAFF
TRBD1	TRBJ1-1	TRBV4-2	NA	TGTGCCAGCAGCCAAGGACAGGGGACCCTGAACACTGAAGCTTTCTTT	CASSQGQGTLNTEAFF
TRBD2	TRBJ2-3	TRBV29-1	NA	TGCAGCGTTGGCGGGAGGGCGTGGGATACGCAGTATTTT	CSVGGRAWDTQYF
TRBD1	TRBJ1-4	TRBV5-8	NA	TGTGCCAGCAGCCCACCGTACCGACAGGGGGCTGGTGAAAAACTGTTTTTT	CASSPPYRQGAGEKLFF
NA	TRBJ2-5	TRBV2	NA	TGTGCCAGCAGTGAGGTAGGGGCACAGCAAGAGACCCAGTACTTC	CASSEVGAQQETQYF
NA	TRBJ2-5	TRBV11-2	once	TGTGCCAGCAGTGCGCCCGGGACGGAGGAAGAGACCCAGTACTTC	CASSAPGTEEETQYF
NA	TRBJ1-4	TRBV7-8	NA	TGTGCCAACCAAGGCAGGGCAACTAATGAAAAACTGTTTTTT	CANQGRATNEKLFF
NA	TRBJ1-2	TRBV7-2	few	TGTGCCAGCAGCTTAGGCCCGACGCGAAGGGCTAACTATGGCTACACCTTC	CASSLGPTRRANYGYTF
TRBD2	TRBJ2-7	TRBV6-1	NA	TGTGCCAGCAGGACAATAGCGGGGGCCGCCTACGAGCAGTACTTC	CASRTIAGAAYEQYF
NA	TRBJ1-5	TRBV19	NA	TGTGCCAGTATTGGCCTTAGCAATCAGCCCCAGCATTTT	CASIGLSNQPQHF
NA	TRBJ2-7	TRBV5-1	NA	TGCGCCAGCAGCTTGCTCCCAGGGGAGGATGGCGAGCAGTACTTC	CASSLLPGEDGEQYF
NA	TRBJ1-4	TRBV5-1	NA	TGCGCCAGCAGCTTGCAGGTGTCGGCTAATGAAAAACTGTTTTTT	CASSLQVSANEKLFF
NA	TRBJ1-2	TRBV9	few	TGTGCCAGCAGCTTGCGACAGGATGGCTACACCTTC	CASSLRQDGYTF
NA	TRBJ2-1	TRBV30	NA	TGTGCCTGGAGTGTCAACAATGAGCAGTTCTTC	CAWSVNNEQFF
TRBD1	TRBJ1-1	TRBV28	few	TGTGCCAGCAGTGCGGGACAGGGGGCAAAGACTGAAGCTTTCTTT	CASSAGQGAKTEAFF
NA	TRBJ2-7	TRBV5-1	NA	TGCGCCAGCAGCCTTATGCCCCTCGGGGGTAACGAGCAGTACTTC	CASSLMPLGGNEQYF
NA	TRBJ2-5	TRBV7-3	NA	TGTGCCAGCAGCTTGAGTTCAGGGGCGGGGGAGACCCAGTACTTC	CASSLSSGAGETQYF
NA	TRBJ2-5	TRBV18	NA	TGTGCCAGCTCAAAGGAAGAGACCCAGTACTTC	CASSKEETQYF
NA	TRBJ1-4	TRBV19	NA	TGTGCCAGTAGTATTGGAGGGGAGGCTAATGAAAAACTGTTTTTT	CASSIGGEANEKLFF
NA	TRBJ1-5	TRBV19	NA	TGTGCCAGTAGAGGGGGGTATAGCAATCAGCCCCAGCATTTT	CASRGGYSNQPQHF
NA	TRBJ2-7	TRBV13	NA	TGTGCCAGCACCAATAGCGGATCCTCCTACGAGCAGTACTTC	CASTNSGSSYEQYF
NA	TRBJ2-5	TRBV6-1	NA	TGTGCCACCCGGCTGGGTTGGCAAGAGACCCAGTACTTC	CATRLGWQETQYF
NA	TRBJ2-5	TRBV2	NA	TGTGCCAGCAGTGACAGTGCGGAGACCCAGTACTTC	CASSDSAETQYF
NA	TRBJ1-1	TRBV28	few	TGTGCCAGCAGATACAACACTGAAGCTTTCTTT	CASRYNTEAFF
NA	TRBJ2-2	TRBV28	few	TGTGCCAGCTCATCACTAGGGGTTACCGGGGAGCTGTTTTTT	CASSSLGVTGELFF
NA	TRBJ1-2	TRBV5-1	few	TGCGCCAGCAGCTTGAGGGGTGAGCGCGACTATGGCTACACCTTC	CASSLRGERDYGYTF
NA	TRBJ2-6	TRBV28	NA	TGTGCCAGCAGTTATCTCCCGTGGGGGTCTGGGGCCAACGTCCTGACTTTC	CASSYLPWGSGANVLTF
NA	TRBJ1-2	TRBV9	NA	TGTGCCAGCAGCGTAGTGGGTACCTATGGCTACACCTTC	CASSVVGTYGYTF
NA	TRBJ2-5	TRBV11-2	NA	TGTGCCAGCAGCCACCCCAGGAGCCGGCGGGGGACCCAGTACTTC	CASSHPRSRRGTQYF
NA	TRBJ2-1	TRBV2	NA	TGTGCCAGCAGTGACCCCGGCGGGAAGAACTACAATGAGCAGTTCTTC	CASSDPGGKNYNEQFF
NA	TRBJ2-7	TRBV6-5	NA	TGTGCCAGCACCTCGGACCTAACACCCTACGAGCAGTACTTC	CASTSDLTPYEQYF
NA	TRBJ2-5	TRBV6-6	NA	TGTGCCAGCAGTTTAGCGTCGAGTAACCAAGAGACCCAGTACTTC	CASSLASSNQETQYF
TRBD2	TRBJ2-1	TRBV5-1	NA	TGCGCCAGCAGCTGGGGACTAGCGGAAACGGGGAATGAGCAGTTCTTC	CASSWGLAETGNEQFF
NA	TRBJ2-1	TRBV4-1	NA	TGCGCCAGCAGCCAAGAGCGGGGCAATGAGCAGTTCTTC	CASSQERGNEQFF
NA	TRBJ2-2	TRBV19	NA	TGTGCCAGTAGCAACACCGGGGAGCTGTTTTTT	CASSNTGELFF
TRBD1	TRBJ2-6	TRBV5-1	NA	TGCGCCAGCAGCCCGATTCAGGGGGCACTCTCTGGGGCCAACGTCCTGACTTTC	CASSPIQGALSGANVLTF
NA	TRBJ1-1	TRBV28	NA	TGTGCCAGCAATCCCAGGAGGGACACTGAAGCTTTCTTT	CASNPRRDTEAFF
TRBD1	TRBJ1-1	TRBV6-6	few	TGTGCCAGCAGTACTTACCACGGACAGGGCGGAACTGAAGCTTTCTTT	CASSTYHGQGGTEAFF